Reported below is one T cell receptor (beta chain). As processed by the authors: Amplification of reference gene primers provided the estimated nucleated cell counts. Sequencing used immunoSEQ multiplex PCR; TCRdb keeps in-frame clones, though not all of them. That table gives V, J and clone size, and the DNA gave D and trimming. The data show about 150,000 clones, roughly three quarters seen once. This sample is part of a study of blood T cell repertoires in COVID-19. Study information: Whether acute or convalescent, the COVID-19 samples came from the United States, Italy and Spain. Sources were T cells, B-cell-depleted T cells, or PBMCs; the material itself was cDNA or gDNA.

This CDR3 comprises 12 residues. Germline loops: CDR1 SGHRS, CDR2 YFSETQ. The V end was cut by 3 bases, the J end by 7 bases, with 11 bases between. The specimen sequenced was peripheral blood. This sequence was found in a man between 60 and 75 years old with acute or convalescent COVID-19. The V call is TRBV5-1, the J call TRBJ2-7; perhaps TRBD1 as D (6 bases). CDR3 amino acids: CASSSQGWEQYF. The CDR3 bases are TGCGCCAGCAGCTCCCAGGGGTGGGAGCAGTACTTC. The variable domain in full, with the rest retrieved from reference TRBV5-1 and TRBJ2-7, is KAGVTQTPRYLIKTRGQQVTLSCSPISGHRSVSWYQQTPGQGLQFLFEYFSETQRNKGNFPGRFSGRQFSNSRSEMNVSTLELGDSALYLCASSSQGWEQYFGPGTRLTVT.